This TCR beta chain was captured by sequencing in a study of cytomegalovirus exposure and HLA in healthy donors (dated by TCRdb to about 2017). Regarding the complete study: In an earlier analysis of 587 of the donors, 276 Gb of sequence data and 100 million or so unique TCR beta sequences from about 179 million T cells were reported. To decide whether each TCR beta V gene segment behaved as functional or pseudogenic, an earlier analysis of some 600 of the donors relied on high-throughput TCR beta sequencing. HLA typing covered class I and class II loci at four-digit resolution. The study combined high-throughput TCR immunosequencing, statistical association of individual TCRs with disease status, and machine learning to predict cytomegalovirus infection status. In a later genetic analysis, genome-wide SNP genotypes for about three fifths of the roughly 670 donors were used, and that subset was treated as a discovery cohort. The study aimed to test whether cataloging public T cell receptors could reveal signatures of past pathogen exposure. Roughly 300 gigabases of sequencing data and around 85 million unique TCR sequences made up an early release that covered approximately 650 HLA-typed donors. The study used immunosequencing to profile the T cell repertoires of under 700 subjects and linked those repertoires to cytomegalovirus serostatus. Of the roughly 390 genotyped donors, 65% to 90% fell in the genetic ancestry cluster associated with self-reported Caucasian donors. A few DR-DQ haplotypes were handled as single units for association and clustering because linkage in the cohort was strong. The number of typed donors differed by locus: about 629-630 for A, B, C, DRB1 and DQB1; 500 to 550 for DQA1; approximately 610 for DPA1; and around 470 for DPB1. Rather than using new phenotypic data, the later analysis identified candidate immune exposures from TCR beta sequences and from how often those sequences occurred across donors. Among a few hundred genotyped donors of the cohort, an average of 235,054 unique TCR beta nucleotide sequences were sequenced per donor, around 20% of them non-productive. Besides the first cohort of 500 to 700 subjects, a separate validation cohort made up of roughly 130 different subjects was used. Donor age, sex, ethnicity and CMV serostatus were compiled alongside the repertoire data. Every repertoire in the discovery cohort had been generated on one and the same sequencing platform. In a later analysis, previously published TCR beta repertoires from several hundred donors were re-analyzed and high-resolution HLA genotyping was added so that TCR occurrence patterns could be studied. The investigation overall reported the following: A cluster of highly shared sequence variants was judged likely to be a technical artifact of the sequencing pipeline. In a later analysis, HLA-associated TCR beta chains showed more clonal expansion and lower generation probabilities than non-associated chains that were equally common. The classifier was reported to diagnose cytomegalovirus status with high specificity and sensitivity in both the original cohort and the validation cohort. The authors suggested that the approach could potentially be generalized to other disease states and immunological phenotypes. A later analysis found that most CMV-associated TCR beta chains appeared HLA-restricted, with HLA associations seemingly driven largely by CMV exposure. This cohort had only TCR beta chains sequenced, and the lack of alpha or paired-chain data limited which features could be detected. A total of 164 TCR beta chains were listed by the study as associated with cytomegalovirus. According to a later analysis, TCR association rates differed among HLA loci, with DRB1 alleles showing the most associated TCRs and HLA-C alleles showing the fewest. Compared with the roughly 700-donor mean, donors in an Asian-associated ancestry cluster had fewer N-insertions in productive TCRs, according to a later genetic analysis. In a later genetic analysis, a missense DCLRE1C variant was associated with V-gene and J-gene trimming of TCR beta chains, and the association was replicated in an independent cohort. In a later analysis, over 15,000 TCR beta sequences were associated with specific HLA alleles at a false discovery rate of 0.05. The 87-base-pair reads could not distinguish some IMGT-functional V segments, including TRBV6-2 and TRBV6-3, so those segments were excluded. Roughly uniform sequencing depth across donors was assumed in presence/absence analyses, although this assumption may not hold. CMV serostatus was the only immune exposure information available for the cohort. The earlier analysis of almost 600 of the donors excluded 15 to 20 rarely observed V segments, including chromosome 9 orphons, because counts were too low. Broadly in line with IMGT annotations, most TCR beta V segments showed up in productive rearrangements about 87% or about 30% of the time in an earlier analysis of 450 to 600 of the donors. In vitro tests confirmed that three of the cytomegalovirus-associated TCR beta chains recognize cytomegalovirus antigens. Assigning TCR associations to individual alleles was difficult when HLA alleles, especially DR and DQ, strongly co-occurred. A later analysis reported that several top co-occurrence clusters appeared linked to parvovirus B19, influenza, CMV and Epstein-Barr virus. A further reported finding was that TCR beta sequences accurately predicted the HLA-A and HLA-B alleles for most subjects in the first cohort. While some public TCRs were present in many individuals, most TCR sequences turned up only very rarely across donors. Correlated functional status among segregating V segments might reflect linkage disequilibrium, but an unknown experimental factor could not be ruled out. HLA typing was unavailable for some donors at each locus, so association tests used only the typed subset.

The CDR3 runs 12 amino acids, cysteine and phenylalanine included. The retained sequence is limited to the CDR3, 36 bases, with the frame set at the first base. CDR1 and CDR2, per the germline V gene (reference sequence), are SSHAT and FNYEAQ. Library generation was performed with the immunoSEQ multiplex PCR assay. For the multiplex PCR, a mixture combining 60 forward primers for TCR Vbeta segments and 13 reverse primers for TCR Jbeta segments was used. The CDR3 region of rearranged TCR beta genes was amplified from genomic DNA with a multiplex PCR assay. The Illumina HiSeq System was used to sequence the amplified TCR beta libraries as 87-base-pair reads. From the authors' description of their analysis: A later analysis tallied 75 million to 85 million unique TCR beta chains across the 640 or so repertoires, and some 10 million of those chains were shared by two or more donors. Raw reads were error-corrected and collapsed into unique sequences by a nearest-neighbor algorithm in which closely related sequences were merged to remove PCR and sequencing errors. CDR3 sequences were aligned to IMGT reference sequences to assign V, D and J gene segments. For a sequence to be retained, a match of at least six nucleotides was required to both a V gene segment and a J gene segment. A rearrangement counted as productive if the CDR3 had no stop codons and remained in frame with V and J, and every other rearrangement counted as non-productive. Following IMGT convention, CDR3 was defined as the stretch from the second conserved V-encoded cysteine up to the conserved J-encoded phenylalanine. The earlier analysis of about 640 of the donors excluded any sequence lacking an unambiguous match to a single V gene segment. An earlier analysis of several hundred of the donors called V segments functional above 56.7% productive rearrangements and segregating when the between-donor standard deviation exceeded 5%. A statistical classification framework was developed to diagnose cytomegalovirus status using the catalog of TCR beta chain sequences. V and J gene assignment, in a later analysis, came from comparing TCR nucleotide sequences with IMGT/GENE-DB human TR gene sequences. Using the TCRdist pipeline, a later analysis assigned CDR3 sequences along with most-parsimonious VDJ recombination scenarios. In a later analysis, every TCR beta chain was defined by the combination of its CDR3 amino acid sequence and its V-gene family, and reads without a unique V-gene family were dropped. As a way to deal with suspected cross-contamination and a sequencing artifact, a later analysis dropped nearly 600 nucleotide sequences that were highly shared and had low generation probability. A later analysis calculated a clonal expansion index for each public chain from normalized within-repertoire ranks of inferred template counts. In a later analysis, generation probabilities were computed using a VDJ recombination model fitted to out-of-frame rearrangements, and the results were checked against IGoR. Hypergeometric tests were used in a later analysis to score TCR-TCR, TCR-HLA and TCR-CMV co-occurrence, with a repertoire-size bias correction applied to the TCR pairs. In a later analysis, false discovery rates were estimated by permuting HLA or CMV assignments 20 times. A later analysis grouped co-occurring TCRs with DBSCAN, adding TCRdist sequence similarity when clustering within HLA-allele-positive subsets. For co-occurrence clustering, repertoires with fewer than 30,000 or more than 120,000 public chains were excluded, along with a handful of repertoires with anomalous nucleotide sharing. TCRdb obtained this table from immuneACCESS and retained in-frame rearrangements with V and J assigned. These tables miss some clones; where compared with another copy, unresolved V genes account for less than half of the shortfall, and the remainder is unexplained. V, J and clone size derive from that table, while D and trimming were established from the DNA sequence. Counted in this sample were fewer than 200,000 clones; roughly four fifths of them appeared once. The leading ten clones occupy about 0.69% of the sample.

To note about this clone: Its antigen is currently not known. The junction does not match germline at one end; this may be a read error.

The cohort consisted of 666 healthy bone marrow donors. At the time of sampling, every cohort member was nominally healthy, though immune exposures that went unrecorded were likely present. The donor tested CMV seronegative and was one of the 352 seronegative cohort members. A peripheral blood sample was collected from each donor, and TCR beta sequencing was performed on peripheral blood mononuclear cells. The Qiagen DNeasy Blood Extraction Kit was used to extract genomic DNA from the blood cell samples. The rearrangement joined TRBV7-7 to TRBJ2-2, and 9 junction bases match TRBD1. Sample: PBMCs. The clonotype originates from a female donor in good health and CMV-seronegative. The sequenced DNA is TGTGCTAGCAGCTCGGGACAGGGAGAGCTGTTTTTT. The encoded protein is CASSSGQGELFF. Reference TRBV7-7 and TRBJ2-2 proteins supply the regions before and after the CDR3; the full variable domain is: GAGVSQSPRYKVTKRGQDVTLRCDPISSHATLYWYQQALGQGPEFLTYFNYEAQPDKSGLPSDRFSAERPEGSISTLTIQRTEQRDSAMYRCASSSGQGELFFGEGSRLTVL.